This T cell receptor (beta chain) was captured by sequencing in a study of beta chain features in type 1 diabetes. V gave up 0 bases and J gave up 6 bases, with 8 bases separating them. CDR3 length: 13 residues. The germline V gene encodes CDR1 SGHAT and CDR2 FQNNGV. Reverse transcription of all isolated RNA meant that expressed TCRB transcripts were sequenced. The data were produced by immunoSEQ multiplex PCR, yet TCRdb's version contains in-frame clones alone and is incomplete. Seen here are some 370,000 clones, 8.5% to 10% observed once, and the top ten hold about 0.6%. Each donor gave one heparinised blood draw averaging roughly 100 mL. Populations obtained by sorting all exceeded 98% purity. Whole-study results and caveats: A pattern of fewer insertions and more deletions at VDJ junctions was seen in type 1 diabetes patients. There was no resolution here of whether HLA type influences TCRB rearrangement. A moderate, significant TCRB CDR3 shortening appeared in type 1 diabetes across four CD4+ subsets.

This clone has more than one count but fewer than ten. Its cognate antigen is unknown. The clonotype was recovered from a man between 25 and 39 years old with type 1 diabetes. Material: central memory CD4+ T cells from blood. The chain combines TRBV11-2 with TRBJ2-5, with D possibly called TRBD1 or TRBD2 (5 bases each). The CDR3 coding sequence is TGTGCCAGCAGCTTAGATCAGGGACAGACCCAGTACTTC. Protein sequence: CASSLDQGQTQYF.